This TCR beta chain was obtained from a study of somatic mutations in T cells in chronic GVHD (dated by TCRdb to about 2020). V and J lose 11 bases and 5 bases, and a span of 18 bases separates them. The CDR3 covers 13 residues, taking in both the cysteine and the phenylalanine. CDR3 DNA only is kept here, 39 bases in frame from base 1. The germline V gene sets CDR1 to MNHNS and CDR2 to SASEGT. This clone was counted a single time. Its antigen is unknown. Base quality data are lacking; no much larger clone is found one base away. Sorting staining used anti-CD3, anti-CD4, anti-CD8 and a Vbeta20 antibody from the IOTest Beta Mark kit on a FACSAria III, with purity above 98%. Peripheral blood was collected in sodium heparin tubes and mononuclear cells were isolated by Ficoll-Paque PLUS density gradient centrifugation. Before TCRbeta deep sequencing, the CD4+ Vbeta20+, CD4+ Vbeta20-, and CD8+ T cell fractions were FACS-sorted.

Isolated genomic DNA was used for TCRbeta deep sequencing. The immunoSEQ assay, provided as a commercial service, was used for both TCRbeta CDR3 sequencing and the initial data processing. The original methods were these. Reads were demultiplexed, adapter and primer sequences were removed, similar clones were merged by frequency-ratio clustering, and V, D, J genes were annotated with IMGT. Here the immuneACCESS table is served through TCRdb, limited to in-frame sequences with V and J called. Missing clones are a known gap in these copies; in checked studies unresolved V genes cover under half, and the rest lacks a known reason. V and J calls and clone size are as listed in that table; D and trimming were resolved from the DNA. The sample profile shows 13,000 to 15,000 clones; around four fifths of them were found once. 32% of the sample comes from the top ten.

Recombination linked TRBV6-1 to TRBJ1-1, and possibly TRBD1, on 6 matching bases. This receptor was taken from a male patient between 50 and 60 years old with chronic graft-versus-host disease. After a transplant, some T cells may be the graft donor's own cells. Sequenced sample: Vbeta20-negative CD4+ T cells from blood. Reading the label with the study, this specimen's cell subset or site is: CD4+ T cells sorted as TCR Vbeta20 negative by flow cytometry. The CDR3 region: CAAGRTGQTEAFF. The nucleotides are TGTGCCGCGGGCAGAACAGGGCAAACTGAAGCTTTCTTT.